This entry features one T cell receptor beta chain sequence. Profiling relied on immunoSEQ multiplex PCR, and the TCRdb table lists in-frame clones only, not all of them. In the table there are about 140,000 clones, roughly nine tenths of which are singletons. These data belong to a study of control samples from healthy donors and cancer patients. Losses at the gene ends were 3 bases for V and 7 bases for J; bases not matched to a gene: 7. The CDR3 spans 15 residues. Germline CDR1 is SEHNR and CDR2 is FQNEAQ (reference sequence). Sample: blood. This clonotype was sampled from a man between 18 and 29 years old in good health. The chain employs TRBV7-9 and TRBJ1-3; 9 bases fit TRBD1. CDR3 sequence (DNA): TGTGCCAGCAGCTTTAGGGACAGGGACCCGAACACCATATATTTT. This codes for CASSFRDRDPNTIYF.